This T cell receptor beta chain is from a study of T cells after yellow fever vaccination. This clonotype was recorded a few times. TCRdb processed the 5' RACE reads anew with MiXCR; each CDR3 protein has one entry. The sample lists roughly 45,000 distinct CDR3 sequences; around 6.8% were seen once. CDR1 and CDR2 (germline): ENHRY, SYGVKD. The CDR3 is 14 residues long. The V and J ends lost 6 bases and 5 bases respectively, with 17 bases between them. This clonotype originated in a man between 25 and 39 years old who received the YFV17D yellow fever vaccine. The chain recombines TRBV10-3 with TRBJ2-7; D may be TRBD1 (7 bases). The sequences come from PBMCs, either bulk or a sorted T-cell subset (CD4+, CD8+, memory, or dextramer-sorted; not recorded which), collected 45 days after the yellow fever booster vaccination. The DNA for the CDR3 is TGTGCCATCAGCGCGGGACAGCAGCGGGACGAGCAGTACTTC. This translates into CAISAGQQRDEQYF.